The clone carrying this T cell receptor beta chain has a single count. Its antigen is undetermined. This entry is derived from a study of T cell responses to AZD1222 COVID-19 vaccine. V lost 1 base and J lost 4, with 8 bases in between. Per the germline V gene, CDR1 is SGHTA and CDR2 is FQGTGA. This CDR3 region has 14 residues. General observations from the study: Females made up more of the donors, who were largely white British, and clonal diversity may have come out too low. It was only a handful of AZD1222 recipients who were seropositive at baseline. As reported, nearly half of all spike-specific TCRs target variant regions that are unmutated. With two AZD1222 doses given, Spike-specific TCR breadth and depth both rose.

Data came from immunoSEQ multiplex PCR; TCRdb stores just in-frame clones and leaves some out. The sample contains about 120,000 clones, more than 80% of which appear only once. The material was peripheral blood, obtained on day 0 of AZD1222 vaccination. The sequence was collected from an adult in good health. This chain uses TRBV7-3 with TRBJ1-3; D call uncertain. CDR3 loop: CASSLSGPGNTIYF. DNA of the CDR3: TGTGCCAGCAGCTTAAGCGGTCCGGGAAACACCATATATTTT.